This T cell receptor beta chain was captured in a study of Ad26.COV2.S vaccination and SARS-CoV-2 variants. Overall study findings and caveats: The TCR breadth and depth analyses may have understated or missed part of the total T cell responses.

As regards this clone: Its antigen is not known.

Some clones are missing from TCRdb's copy, which holds only in-frame ones; the method was immunoSEQ multiplex PCR. The data hold about 350,000 clones, with around 87% observed a single time. The CDR3 loop spans 18 amino acids. Germline loops: CDR1 MGHDK, CDR2 SYGVNS. V lost 5 bases to trimming and J lost 0 bases; unmatched junction nucleotides: 11. This sample's treatment: some 20 received Ad26.COV2.S at low or high dose, single or two shots; about 5 received placebo; per-sample allocation not given. Collection of the samples took place on day 63 after the first injection of vaccine or placebo. The sample came from a Boston adult aged 18-55 years.

The starting material was peripheral blood, obtained in a trial of Ad26.COV2.S vaccine versus placebo. This TCR was sampled from a person aged 18-65 years who received the Ad26.COV2.S COVID-19 vaccine or a placebo. The chain uses TRBV25-1 and TRBJ1-5, with 9 bases matching TRBD1. The CDR3 reads CASSLFWDRDNSNQPQHF. CDR3 coding DNA: TGTGCCAGCAGTCTATTTTGGGACAGGGACAATAGCAATCAGCCCCAGCATTTT.